This T cell receptor (beta chain) was profiled in a study of T-cell memory formation after mild COVID-19. In the case of this clonotype: No antigen is known for it.

Constant-segment primers and 5'RACE yielded cDNA libraries for TCR alpha and TCR beta, each carrying sample barcodes and UMIs. TCRdb reprocessed the 5' RACE reads with MiXCR, giving one entry per CDR3 protein. The table has about half a million distinct CDR3 sequences, around a sixth seen once. Study-level findings and limits: Contracting clones, day 15 to 85, had balanced CD4/CD8, and later expanders favored CD4+. Specificity for SARS-CoV-2 was not confirmed among the second-wave clones peaking on day 37. Mainly in CM and EM were contracting CD4+ clones; CD8+ were in EMRA.

CDR3 length: 13 residues. The V end lost 2 bases, the J end lost 7 bases, and 9 bases lay between the germline ends. Per the germline V gene, CDR1 is MNHEY and CDR2 is SVGAGI. Sequencing input: PBMCs or a T cell subset sorted from them (not recorded which). This TCR derives from an adult woman who had mild COVID-19 (a few samples of this study predate the infection). Cell type and time point are not known. V gene TRBV6-5 combines with J gene TRBJ2-1; D is perhaps TRBD1 (6 bases). CDR3 nucleotide sequence: TGTGCCAGCAGTTACCGAGGGACAAATGAGCAGTTCTTC. Its translation is CASSYRGTNEQFF.